These 24 T cell receptor beta chains came from one sample sequenced in a study of T cells after yellow fever vaccination. From the 5' RACE reads, TCRdb called clonotypes with MiXCR, one entry per CDR3 protein. The table shows roughly 260,000 distinct CDR3 sequences, with 10% to 15% occurring only once. The material sequenced was CD4+ T cells sorted from PBMCs, taken 45 days after the yellow fever booster vaccination. These receptors all come from a man aged 25-40 years who received the YFV17D yellow fever vaccine.

This clonotype showed up just a few times. The chain couples TRBV30 to TRBJ2-7, with no clear D. Trimming left V 2 bases short and J 2 bases short, with 16 bases between. Germline V gene data show CDR1 as GTSNPN and CDR2 as SVGIG (reference sequence). This CDR3 has 15 amino acids. The CDR3 DNA reads TGTGCCTGGAGTCCTCCCGGGCAGTGGCCCTACGAGCAGTACTTC. This codes for CAWSPPGQWPYEQYF.

The J gene is TRBJ1-1, the V gene TRBV7-8; no reliable D call. The CDR3 is 14 amino acids. Germline CDR1 and CDR2: SGHVS and FQNEAQ. The germline V and J ends were trimmed by 1 base and 0 bases, with 6 bases remaining between them. The CDR3 protein is CASSLGVLNTEAFF. In DNA form, the CDR3 reads TGTGCCAGCAGCTTAGGGGTATTGAACACTGAAGCTTTCTTT.

There are a few counts of this clonotype. V and J are TRBV6-4 and TRBJ1-1; perhaps TRBD1 as D (6 bases). This CDR3 spans 12 amino acids. The V end was cut by 2 bases, the J end by 9 bases, with 10 bases between. CDR1 and CDR2 (germline): MRHNA, SNTAGT. CDR3 protein: CASSDGGRQAFF. CDR3 sequence (DNA): TGTGCCAGCAGTGACGGGGGGCGTCAAGCTTTCTTT.

Many counts were recorded for this clonotype. The chain employs TRBV6-1 and TRBJ2-7, with 10 bases that match TRBD1. The germline V gene has CDR1 MNHNS and CDR2 SASEGT. The CDR3 contains 14 residues. V lost 6 bases, J lost 1 base, and 3 bases stayed unmatched. The CDR3 nucleotides read TGTGCCAGCAGGACAGGGGGCTTATCCTACGAGCAGTACTTC. It is translated as CASRTGGLSYEQYF.

The chain carries TRBV6-2 or TRBV6-3 and TRBJ2-1; D ambiguous. V was shortened by 4 bases and J by 7 bases, with 11 bases between the two germline ends. The CDR3 length is 13 residues. Germline CDR1 is MNHEY and CDR2 is SVGEGT. The CDR3 here is CASSSANQNEQFF. For the CDR3, the DNA is TGTGCCAGCAGTTCGGCCAACCAGAATGAGCAGTTCTTC.

This chain uses TRBV5-1 with TRBJ1-1; no firm D call. Per germline, CDR1 SGHRS and CDR2 YFSETQ. Trimming pared 5 bases from V and 1 base from J, leaving 0 bases between. The CDR3 runs 10 residues. The CDR3 reads CASRNTEAFF. The CDR3, as DNA: TGCGCCAGCAGGAACACTGAAGCTTTCTTT.

This chain joins TRBV4-3 and TRBJ2-4; 10 nucleotides line up with TRBD2. Germline loops: CDR1 LGHNA, CDR2 YSLEER. The CDR3 runs 16 residues. V shed 0 bases, J shed 9 bases, and the junction held 8 bases outside the gene matches. The CDR3 here is CASSQDPSGSAVIQYF. CDR3 bases: TGCGCCAGCAGCCAAGACCCTAGCGGGAGTGCGGTCATTCAGTACTTC.

This clonotype has a count of ten or more. The rearrangement links TRBV5-1 to TRBJ2-3, with D uncertain. The CDR3 spans 16 residues. From germline, CDR1 is SGHRS and CDR2 YFSETQ. The V end was cut by 1 base, the J end by 1 base, with 13 bases between. CDR3 sequence: CASSLNNPDGTDTQYF. CDR3 bases: TGCGCCAGCAGCTTGAACAATCCAGACGGCACAGATACGCAGTATTTT.

This clonotype was picked up many times. The gene calls are TRBV7-3 and TRBJ2-1; D perhaps matches TRBD2 (6 bases). The V gene lost 1 base and the J gene lost 5 bases, with 15 bases spanning the gap. The CDR3 covers 16 residues. The germline CDR1 and CDR2 sequences are SGHTA and FQGTGA. The CDR3 loop reads CASSLIGGTTDNEQFF. CDR3 in DNA: TGTGCCAGCAGCTTAATTGGCGGGACGACAGACAATGAGCAGTTCTTC.

This chain links TRBV7-9 with TRBJ2-2, with D possibly being TRBD2 (5 bases). CDR3 length equals 14 residues. V was cut by 1 base and J by 7 bases, with 10 bases left in between. In germline, CDR1 is SEHNR, CDR2 FQNEAQ (reference sequence). The CDR3 region is CASSLGPRDGELFF. The CDR3 coding sequence is TGTGCCAGCAGCTTAGGCCCGAGGGACGGGGAGCTGTTTTTT. The full variable domain, completed using reference TRBV7-9 and TRBJ2-2, is DTGVSQNPRHKITKRGQNVTFRCDPISEHNRLYWYRQTLGQGPEFLTYFQNEAQLEKSRLLSDRFSAERPKGSFSTLEIQRTEQGDSAMYLCASSLGPRDGELFFGEGSRLTVL.

The chain employs TRBV29-1 and TRBJ2-1; 7 positions match TRBD2. With V trimmed by 2 bases and J by 3 bases, 1 base remained unmatched. The CDR3 is made up of 13 amino acids. Germline CDR1 and CDR2: SQVTM and ANQGSEA. CDR3 sequence (DNA): TGCAGCGTTGAATCGGGGGGCTACAATGAGCAGTTCTTC. This encodes CSVESGGYNEQFF.

The chain carries TRBV5-1 and TRBJ2-1, with a weak D call TRBD1 (5 bases). Per germline, CDR1 SGHRS and CDR2 YFSETQ. Trimming cost V 4 bases and J 0 bases, with 11 bases left between them. The CDR3 is 15 amino acids. CDR3 coding DNA: TGCGCCAGCAGCACTGGGGCTTCCTCCTACAATGAGCAGTTCTTC. It translates to CASSTGASSYNEQFF.

This clonotype was seen only a few times. The chain couples TRBV5-1 to TRBJ2-7; D gene unclear. Looked up from germline, CDR1 is SGHRS and CDR2 is YFSETQ. V lost 2 bases and J 3 bases, leaving 3 bases between the germline ends. This CDR3 contains 11 residues. The CDR3 is CASSFDYEQYF. CDR3 bases: TGCGCCAGCAGCTTCGACTACGAGCAGTACTTC.

This clonotype was observed a handful of times. This chain connects TRBV20-1 to TRBJ1-2; D is unclear. The CDR3 length is 11 residues. Germline V gene lookup returns CDR1 DFQATT and CDR2 SNEGSKA (reference sequence). CDR3 region: CSVGFNYGYTF. The CDR3 DNA reads as TGCAGCGTTGGGTTTAACTATGGCTACACCTTC.

This rearrangement joins TRBV19 to TRBJ2-1; D is possibly TRBD2 (6 bases). This CDR3 has 17 amino acids. Trimming took off 6 bases at V and 7 bases at J, with 25 bases between the two ends. The V gene's germline CDR1 is LNHDA and CDR2 SQIVND (reference sequence). CDR3 in DNA: TGTGCCAGTAGCCTCCCGGGACTCCACGGGAGAGCTAATGAGCAGTTCTTC. This gives the protein CASSLPGLHGRANEQFF.

A note on this clonotype: Sequence at one end of the junction differs from germline and may be a read error. This chain links TRBV20-1 with TRBJ2-1, with D tentatively TRBD2 (6 bases). The germline V gene encodes CDR1 DFQATT and CDR2 SNEGSKA (reference sequence). This CDR3 spans 14 amino acids. The CDR3 sequence is CSSASASSYNEKFF. Written as DNA, the CDR3 is TGCAGTTCTGCTAGCGCCAGCTCCTACAATGAGAAGTTCTTC.

On this clonotype: A much bigger clone sits one base away, suggesting this may be a read error. V usage is TRBV5-1 and J usage is TRBJ2-1; 7 bases map to TRBD2. The length of the CDR3 is 15 residues. The germline gives CDR1 SGHRS, CDR2 YFSETQ. CDR3 sequence: CAISFGGSAYNEQFF. The CDR3 DNA reads TGCGCCATCAGCTTCGGCGGGAGCGCCTACAATGAGCAGTTCTTC.

This chain joins TRBV11-2 and TRBJ2-3, with D perhaps assigned TRBD1 or TRBD2 (6 bases each). The CDR3 loop spans 18 amino acids. Trimming stripped 2 bases from V and 2 bases from J, with 20 bases between. Germline loops: CDR1 SGHAT, CDR2 FQNNGV. The CDR3 loop is CASSLNPSTGAFTDTQYF. The DNA of the CDR3 is TGTGCCAGCAGCTTAAACCCCAGTACGGGGGCATTCACAGATACGCAGTATTTT.

The chain links TRBV20-1 to TRBJ2-3; 10 nucleotides align to TRBD2. Per germline, CDR1 DFQATT and CDR2 SNEGSKA (reference sequence). With 5 bases clipped from V and 4 bases from J, the junction kept 3 bases outside the gene matches. The CDR3 extends over 13 amino acids. CDR3 nucleotides: TGCAGTGCTGGGGGACTAGCGTCAGATACGCAGTATTTT. Amino acid sequence: CSAGGLASDTQYF.

There are many counts of this clonotype. An end of the junction differs from the germline gene, which may be a read error. CDR3 bases: TGTGCCAGCAGCGTGACAGGGGGCTCCGACGAGCAGTACTTC. Its protein is CASSVTGGSDEQYF. This sequence joins TRBV9 and TRBJ2-7, with 10 bases fitting TRBD1. Germline CDR1 SGDLS, CDR2 YYNGEE. CDR3 length: 14 residues.

The chain couples TRBV18 to TRBJ1-5; D remains unclear. The V gene lost 4 bases and the J gene lost 9 bases, with 13 bases spanning the gap. Germline loops: CDR1 KGHSH, CDR2 LQKENI. The CDR3 contains 13 residues. In DNA form, the CDR3 reads TGTGCCAGCTCACTTACCCGAGATCCGCCCCAGCATTTT. Translated, it gives CASSLTRDPPQHF.

This clonotype showed up just a few times. The V and J genes are TRBV5-6 and TRBJ2-3; 8 bases match TRBD2. The germline CDR1 and CDR2 sequences are SGHDT and YYEEEE. This CDR3 comprises 17 residues. Trimming cost V 6 bases and J 5 bases; bases outside gene matches: 17. The CDR3 DNA reads as TGTGCCAGCACGACTCGGGCGGGAGGAGAAGGGGGAGATACGCAGTATTTT. This sequence encodes CASTTRAGGEGGDTQYF.

This rearrangement joins TRBV6-2 or TRBV6-3 to TRBJ2-2, with D unclear. The CDR3 is 12 amino acids. From germline, CDR1 is MNHEY and CDR2 SVGEGT. Trimming removed 5 bases from V and 7 bases from J, with 8 bases in between. The CDR3, as DNA: TGTGCCAGCAGTACTCCGGGCGGGGAGCTGTTTTTT. Encoded protein: CASSTPGGELFF.

This clonotype has more than one count but fewer than ten. The chain combines TRBV11-2 with TRBJ2-5; no definite D call. This CDR3 is 13 amino acids long. Trimming shortened V by 8 bases and J by 7 bases, and 17 bases separated the two germline ends. The germline CDR1 and CDR2 sequences are SGHAT and FQNNGV. The CDR3 DNA reads TGTGCCAGCGGGCGGAGTGGGGTGGGGACCCAGTACTTC. It translates to CASGRSGVGTQYF.